The clone carrying this T cell receptor beta chain showed up many times. Germline is not matched at one junction end, which may reflect a read error. This entry comes from a study of early T cells in non-severe SARS-CoV-2 infection. MiXCR, run by TCRdb on the 5' RACE reads, gives a single entry per CDR3 protein. The sample lists about 45,000 distinct CDR3 sequences; about 9.9% were seen once. The CDR3 consists of 14 residues. The chain is built from TRBV12-3 or TRBV12-4 and TRBJ2-7; D may be TRBD1 (6 bases). The sample comprised whole blood. This clonotype was sampled from an adult who was a healthcare worker with PCR-confirmed SARS-CoV-2 infection or an uninfected control (not recorded which). The CDR3 region has the DNA TGTGCCAGCAGCTCCGGGACAACCTCCTCCGAGCAGTACTTC. Its protein product is CASSSGTTSSEQYF.